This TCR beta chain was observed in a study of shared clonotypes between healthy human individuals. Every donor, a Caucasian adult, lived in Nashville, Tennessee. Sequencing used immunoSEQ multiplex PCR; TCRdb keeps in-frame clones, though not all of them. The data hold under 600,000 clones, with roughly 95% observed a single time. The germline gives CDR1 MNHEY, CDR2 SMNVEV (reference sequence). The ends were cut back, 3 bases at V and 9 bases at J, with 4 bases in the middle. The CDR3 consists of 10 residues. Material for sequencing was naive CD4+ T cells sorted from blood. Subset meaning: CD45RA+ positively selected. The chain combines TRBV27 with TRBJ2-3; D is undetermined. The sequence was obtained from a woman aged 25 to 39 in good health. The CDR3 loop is CASSFPTQYF. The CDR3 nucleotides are TGTGCCAGCAGTTTCCCCACGCAGTATTTT.